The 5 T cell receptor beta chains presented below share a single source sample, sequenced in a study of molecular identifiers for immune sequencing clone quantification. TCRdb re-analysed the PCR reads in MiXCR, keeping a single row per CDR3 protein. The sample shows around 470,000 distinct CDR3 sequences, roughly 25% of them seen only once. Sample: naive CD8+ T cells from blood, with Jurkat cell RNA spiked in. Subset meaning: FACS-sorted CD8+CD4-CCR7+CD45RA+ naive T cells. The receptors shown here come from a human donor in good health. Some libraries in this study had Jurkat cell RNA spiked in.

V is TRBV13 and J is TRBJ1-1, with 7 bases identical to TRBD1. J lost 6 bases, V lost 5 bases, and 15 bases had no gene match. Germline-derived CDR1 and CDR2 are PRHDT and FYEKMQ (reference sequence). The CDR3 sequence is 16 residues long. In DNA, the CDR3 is TGTGCCAGCAGCCTAATGACAGGGCCACAAGATCCTGAAGCTTTCTTT. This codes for CASSLMTGPQDPEAFF.

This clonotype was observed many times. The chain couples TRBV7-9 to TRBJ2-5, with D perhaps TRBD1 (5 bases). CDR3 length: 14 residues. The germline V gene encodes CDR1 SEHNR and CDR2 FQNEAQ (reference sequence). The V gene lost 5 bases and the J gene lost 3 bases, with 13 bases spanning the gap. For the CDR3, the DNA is TGTGCCAGCAGCCTTACTATAGGGGAAGAGACCCAGTACTTC. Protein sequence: CASSLTIGEETQYF.

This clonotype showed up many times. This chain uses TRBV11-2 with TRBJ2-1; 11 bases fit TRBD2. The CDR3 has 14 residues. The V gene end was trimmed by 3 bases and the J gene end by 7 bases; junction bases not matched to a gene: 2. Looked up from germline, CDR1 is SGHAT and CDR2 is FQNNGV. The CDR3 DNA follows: TGTGCCAGCAGCTTCGGGACTAGCGGTAATGAGCAGTTCTTC. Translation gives CASSFGTSGNEQFF.

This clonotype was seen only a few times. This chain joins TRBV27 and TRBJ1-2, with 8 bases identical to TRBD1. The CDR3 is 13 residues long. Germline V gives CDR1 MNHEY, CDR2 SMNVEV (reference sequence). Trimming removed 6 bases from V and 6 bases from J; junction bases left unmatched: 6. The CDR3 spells CASSSQGVDGYTF. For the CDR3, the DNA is TGTGCCAGCAGCTCACAGGGGGTCGATGGCTACACCTTC.

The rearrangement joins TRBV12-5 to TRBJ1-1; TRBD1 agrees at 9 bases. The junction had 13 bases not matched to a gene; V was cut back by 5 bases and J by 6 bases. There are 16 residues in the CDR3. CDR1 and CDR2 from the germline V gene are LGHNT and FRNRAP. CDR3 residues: CASGLELGQGKAEAFF. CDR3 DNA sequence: TGTGCTAGTGGTCTGGAGCTGGGACAGGGAAAAGCTGAAGCTTTCTTT. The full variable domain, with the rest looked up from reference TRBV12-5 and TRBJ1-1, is DARVTQTPRHKVTEMGQEVTMRCQPILGHNTVFWYRQTMMQGLELLAYFRNRAPLDDSGMPKDRFSAEMPDATLATLKIQPSEPRDSAVYFCASGLELGQGKAEAFFGQGTRLTVV.